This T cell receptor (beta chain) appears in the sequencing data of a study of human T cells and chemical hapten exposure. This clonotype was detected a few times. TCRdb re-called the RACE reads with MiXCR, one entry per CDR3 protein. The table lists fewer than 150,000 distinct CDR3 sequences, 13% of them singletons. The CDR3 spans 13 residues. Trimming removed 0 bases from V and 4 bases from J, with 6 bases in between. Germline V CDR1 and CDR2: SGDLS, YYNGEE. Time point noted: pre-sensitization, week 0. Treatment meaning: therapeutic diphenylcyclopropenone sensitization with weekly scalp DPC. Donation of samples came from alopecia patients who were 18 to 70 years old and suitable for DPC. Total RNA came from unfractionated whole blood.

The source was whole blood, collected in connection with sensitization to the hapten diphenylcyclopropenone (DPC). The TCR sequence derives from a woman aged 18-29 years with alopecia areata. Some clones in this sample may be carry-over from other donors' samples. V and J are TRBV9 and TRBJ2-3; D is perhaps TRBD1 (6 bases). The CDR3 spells CASSVEGADTQYF. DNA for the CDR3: TGTGCCAGCAGCGTAGAGGGGGCAGATACGCAGTATTTT.